This T cell receptor (beta chain) was obtained from a study of spatial heterogeneity in lung cancer. Whole-study context: Sequences of the beta chain were consistently detected in greater numbers than alpha-chain sequences. Mean representation of each unique TCR and UMI combination in the raw reads exceeded nine occurrences.

Sample time point: sample taken at primary tumor resection. Unsorted samples of tumor, nontumor lung or frozen PBMC had their whole RNA sequenced. TCR cDNA molecules each had a unique molecular identifier. TCRdb ran MiXCR on the 5' RACE reads and lists one entry per CDR3 protein. In the table there are 90,000 to 95,000 distinct CDR3 sequences, approximately 12% of which are singletons. This clonotype was found a few times. CDR1 is SGHRS and CDR2 is YFSETQ in the germline V gene. The length of the CDR3 is 14 residues. J was trimmed by 5 bases and V by 5 bases; bases with no gene match: 6. The sample consisted of PBMCs, taken at surgery. The receptor's source is a male donor with early-stage non-small cell lung cancer. This rearrangement joins TRBV5-1 to TRBJ2-7, with 11 positions matching TRBD1. CDR3 loop: CASRDRGLLDEQYF. The CDR3 nucleotides are TGCGCCAGCAGGGACAGGGGGCTTTTGGACGAGCAGTACTTC.